The TCR beta chain described here comes from a study of identical twins. TCRdb re-derived calls from the 5' RACE reads in MiXCR, one entry per CDR3 protein. This table holds approximately 530,000 distinct CDR3 sequences, approximately 20% found once. This clonotype was counted only a few times. The junction does not match germline at one end; this may be a read error. This CDR3 contains 14 residues. Looked up from germline, CDR1 is SNHLY and CDR2 is FYNNEI. This same sample was also part of a study on yellow fever vaccine responses in identical twins.

The source material was CD4+ T cells sorted from blood. The chain has TRBV2 and TRBJ2-1, with TRBD2 identical over 8 bases. This clonotype was obtained from a woman under 30 in good health. DNA of the CDR3: TGTGCCAGCAGAGAAGCGGGAGAATACAATGAGCAGTTCTTC. Amino acids: CASREAGEYNEQFF.